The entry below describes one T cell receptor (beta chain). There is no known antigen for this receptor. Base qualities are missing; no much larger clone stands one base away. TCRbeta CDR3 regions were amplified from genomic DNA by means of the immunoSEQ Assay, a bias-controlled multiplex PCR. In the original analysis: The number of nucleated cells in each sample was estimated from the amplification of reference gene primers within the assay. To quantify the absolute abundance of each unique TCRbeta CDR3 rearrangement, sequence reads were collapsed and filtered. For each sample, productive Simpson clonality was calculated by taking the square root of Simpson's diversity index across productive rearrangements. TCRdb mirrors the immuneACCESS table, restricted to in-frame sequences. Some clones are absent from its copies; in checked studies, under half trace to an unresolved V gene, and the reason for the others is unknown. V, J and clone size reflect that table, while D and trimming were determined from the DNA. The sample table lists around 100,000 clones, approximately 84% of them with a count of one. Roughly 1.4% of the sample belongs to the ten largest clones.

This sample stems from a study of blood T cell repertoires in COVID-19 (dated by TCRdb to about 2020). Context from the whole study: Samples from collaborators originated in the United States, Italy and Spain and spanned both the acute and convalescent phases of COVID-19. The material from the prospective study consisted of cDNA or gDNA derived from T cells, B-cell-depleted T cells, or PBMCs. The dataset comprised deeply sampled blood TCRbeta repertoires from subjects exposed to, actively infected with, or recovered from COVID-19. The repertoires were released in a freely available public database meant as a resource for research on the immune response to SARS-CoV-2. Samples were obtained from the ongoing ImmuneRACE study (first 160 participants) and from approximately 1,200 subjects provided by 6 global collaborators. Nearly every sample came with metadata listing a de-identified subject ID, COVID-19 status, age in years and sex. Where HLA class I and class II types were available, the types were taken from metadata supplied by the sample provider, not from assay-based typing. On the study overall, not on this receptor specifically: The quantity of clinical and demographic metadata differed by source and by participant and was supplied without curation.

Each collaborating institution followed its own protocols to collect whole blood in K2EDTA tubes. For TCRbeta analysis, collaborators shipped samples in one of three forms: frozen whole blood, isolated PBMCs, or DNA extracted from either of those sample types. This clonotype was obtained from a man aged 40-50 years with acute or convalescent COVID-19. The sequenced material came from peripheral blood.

For the CDR3, the sequence is CASRRNRGQNTGELFF. The bases read TGTGCCAGCAGACGGAACAGGGGGCAGAACACCGGGGAGCTGTTTTTT. Rearrangement joined TRBV5-8 to TRBJ2-2, and 9 junction bases match TRBD1. CDR1 and CDR2, per the germline V gene, are SGHTS and YDEGEE. V is cut back by 5 bases and J by 1 base, with 6 bases in the junction unmatched. Measured from the cysteine to the phenylalanine, the CDR3 is 16 residues long. Here the CDR3 DNA is all that survives: 48 bases in frame from base 1.